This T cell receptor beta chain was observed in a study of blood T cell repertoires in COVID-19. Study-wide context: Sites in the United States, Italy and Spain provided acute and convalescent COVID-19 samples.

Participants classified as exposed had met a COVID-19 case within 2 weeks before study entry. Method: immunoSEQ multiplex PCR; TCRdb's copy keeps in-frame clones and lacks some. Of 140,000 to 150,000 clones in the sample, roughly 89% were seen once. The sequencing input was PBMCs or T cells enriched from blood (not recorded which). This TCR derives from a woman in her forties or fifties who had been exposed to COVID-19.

Here the CDR3 DNA reads TGTGCCAGCGGGGCCAGCGGGCTAGCCTACGAGCAGTACTTC. Protein: CASGASGLAYEQYF. The chain joins TRBV6-6 to TRBJ2-7, with a tentative D call TRBD2 (6 bases). The V gene's germline CDR1 is MNHNY and CDR2 SVGAGI (reference sequence). V lost 8 bases, J lost 2 bases, and 16 bases lay in between. The CDR3 has 14 amino acids.